This T cell receptor (beta chain) was recorded in a study of cytotoxic CD8 clonotypes in ibrutinib-treated CLL. Study background: Sequencing produced an average of roughly 270,000 productive templates and 85,000 to 100,000 productive rearrangements per sample. Whole-study findings and limits: Baseline levels of clonality went above those of age-matched healthy donors and moved with circulating CD8+ T-cell counts.

Using immunoSEQ multiplex PCR, the repertoire was profiled, and TCRdb retains in-frame clones only, with some absent. The sample records approximately 92,000 clones, approximately 80% being singletons. This CDR3 contains 15 residues. Concerning this clone: Its antigen remains unidentified.

The sample was PBMCs, taken after 24 months of ibrutinib treatment. V and J are TRBV21-1 and TRBJ2-7. TRBV21-1 represents a pseudogene. This clonotype was sampled from a human donor with chronic lymphocytic leukemia. The CDR3 loop reads CASSKGQGRTYEQYF. The CDR3 DNA sequence: TGTGCCAGCAGCAAGGGGCAGGGGAGGACCTACGAGCAGTACTTC.